This paragraph covers one T cell receptor beta chain sequence. Germline V gene sequence: CDR1 SGDLS, CDR2 YYNGEE. V was clipped by 3 bases and J by 3 bases; unmatched bases: 13. The CDR3 length is 17 residues. The record originates from a study of cytomegalovirus exposure and HLA in healthy donors. The primer mix had 60 Vbeta and 13 Jbeta primers. Libraries were prepared by immunoSEQ multiplex PCR; TCRdb keeps only in-frame clonotypes and omits some of them. The repertoire table contains 130,000 or so clones. The rearrangement uses TRBV9 and TRBJ1-2; 8 bases are shared with TRBD1. The sequence was obtained from a woman between 18 and 29 years old in good health and CMV-seronegative. Material: PBMCs. In DNA, the CDR3 is TGTGCCAGCAGCGGTTATAGGCAGGGGGCGCCTGACTATGGCTACACCTTC. The encoded protein is CASSGYRQGAPDYGYTF.